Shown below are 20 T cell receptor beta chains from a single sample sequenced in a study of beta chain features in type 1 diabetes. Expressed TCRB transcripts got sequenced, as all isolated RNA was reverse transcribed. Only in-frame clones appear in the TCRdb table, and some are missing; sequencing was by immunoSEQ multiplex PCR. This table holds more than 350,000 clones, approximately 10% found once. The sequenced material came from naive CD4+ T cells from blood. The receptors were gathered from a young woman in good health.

The CDR3 coding sequence is TGTGCCAGCAGCTTAGAAGGGACAGATGCCTACGAGCAGTACTTC. Translation: CASSLEGTDAYEQYF. The V and J genes are TRBV7-2 and TRBJ2-7, with 7 bases lining up with TRBD1. CDR3 size: 15 residues. Germline V gives CDR1 SGHTA, CDR2 FQGNSA. Germline trimming cut 1 base from V and 2 bases from J; bases unmatched to any gene: 5.

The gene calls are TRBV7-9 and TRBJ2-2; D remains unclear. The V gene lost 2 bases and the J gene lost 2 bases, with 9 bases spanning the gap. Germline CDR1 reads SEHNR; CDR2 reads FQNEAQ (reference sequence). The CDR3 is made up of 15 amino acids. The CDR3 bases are TGTGCCAGCAGCTTACCCCAGAATAACACCGGGGAGCTGTTTTTT. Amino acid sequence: CASSLPQNNTGELFF.

This CDR3 reads CASSYSAGQGTDTQYF. CDR3 sequence (DNA): TGTGCCAGCAGTTACTCGGCCGGACAGGGCACAGATACGCAGTATTTT. The chain recombines TRBV6-6 with TRBJ2-3, with 7 bases lining up with TRBD1. Trimming removed 0 bases from V and 1 base from J; junction bases left unmatched: 4. The CDR3 has 16 amino acids. The germline V gene encodes CDR1 MNHNY and CDR2 SVGAGI (reference sequence).

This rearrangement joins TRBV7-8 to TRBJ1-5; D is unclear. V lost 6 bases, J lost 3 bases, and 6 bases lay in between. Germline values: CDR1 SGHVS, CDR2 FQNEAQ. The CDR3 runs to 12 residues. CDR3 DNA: TGTGCCAGCAGTCGGCACAATCAGCCCCAGCATTTT. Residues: CASSRHNQPQHF.

CDR3 protein: CSAYGLAGGSEQYF. As DNA, the CDR3 is TGCAGCGCCTACGGACTAGCGGGAGGCAGTGAGCAGTACTTC. The rearrangement joins TRBV29-1 to TRBJ2-5; 14 bases map to TRBD2. Per the germline V gene, CDR1 is SQVTM and CDR2 is ANQGSEA. The trim removed 7 bases at V and 11 bases at J, leaving 12 bases unmatched. The CDR3 is made up of 14 amino acids.

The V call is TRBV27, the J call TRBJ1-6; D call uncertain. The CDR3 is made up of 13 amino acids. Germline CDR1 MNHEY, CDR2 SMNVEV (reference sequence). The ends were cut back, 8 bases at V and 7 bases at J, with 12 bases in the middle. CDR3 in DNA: TGTGCCAGCGCCGGACGGGTAAATTCACCCCTCCACTTT. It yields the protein CASAGRVNSPLHF.

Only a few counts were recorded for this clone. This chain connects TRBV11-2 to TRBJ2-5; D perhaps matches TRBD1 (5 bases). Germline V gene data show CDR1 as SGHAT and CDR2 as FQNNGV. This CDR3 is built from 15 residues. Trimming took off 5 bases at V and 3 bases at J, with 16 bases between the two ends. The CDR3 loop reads CASSANYRGEETQYF. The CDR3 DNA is TGTGCCAGCAGCGCGAACTATAGGGGTGAAGAGACCCAGTACTTC.

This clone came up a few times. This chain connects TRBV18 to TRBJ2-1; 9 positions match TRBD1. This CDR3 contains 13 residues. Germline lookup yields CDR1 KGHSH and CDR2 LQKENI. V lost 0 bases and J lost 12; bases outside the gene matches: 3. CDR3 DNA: TGTGCCAGCTCACCACCGGGACAGGGTGGGCAGTTCTTC. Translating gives CASSPPGQGGQFF.

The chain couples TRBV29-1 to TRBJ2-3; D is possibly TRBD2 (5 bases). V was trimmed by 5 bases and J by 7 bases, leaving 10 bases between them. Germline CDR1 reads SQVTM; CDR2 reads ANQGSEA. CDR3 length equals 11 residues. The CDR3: CSVSPGNTQYF. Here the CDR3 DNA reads TGCAGCGTTTCTCCGGGAAATACGCAGTATTTT.

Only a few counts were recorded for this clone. The CDR3 coding sequence is TGTGCCAGCAGGACGACAGGAAACTACGAGCAGTACTTC. Protein sequence: CASRTTGNYEQYF. The rearrangement uses TRBV2 and TRBJ2-7, with a tentative D call TRBD1 (6 bases). Trimming removed 6 bases from V and 3 bases from J, with 12 bases in between. This CDR3 is 13 amino acids long. Germline V gene sequence: CDR1 SNHLY, CDR2 FYNNEI. Combining the CDR3 with reference TRBV2 and TRBJ2-7 gives the whole variable domain EPEVTQTPSHQVTQMGQEVILRCVPISNHLYFYWYRQILGQKVEFLVSFYNNEISEKSEIFDDQFSVERPDGSNFTLKIRSTKLEDSAMYFCASRTTGNYEQYFGPGTRLTVT.

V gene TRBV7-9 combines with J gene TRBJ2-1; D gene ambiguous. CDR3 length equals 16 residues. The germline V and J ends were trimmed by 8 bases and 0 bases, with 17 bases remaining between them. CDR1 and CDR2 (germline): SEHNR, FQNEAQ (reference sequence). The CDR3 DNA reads TGTGCCAGCCCCCCCCGATTCGCAGGCTCCTACAATGAGCAGTTCTTC. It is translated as CASPPRFAGSYNEQFF.

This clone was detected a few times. The CDR3 bases are TGCGCCAGCAGTCCCGGGACAGGGGGGAAAACAGATACGCAGTATTTT. Translation: CASSPGTGGKTDTQYF. V and J are TRBV4-1 and TRBJ2-3, with 11 bases identical to TRBD1. Germline V gene data show CDR1 as MGHRA and CDR2 as YSYEKL. The CDR3 extends over 16 amino acids. V lost 6 bases, J lost 3 bases, and 8 bases stayed unmatched.

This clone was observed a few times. CDR3: CASSLGRQGLNEKLFF. The CDR3 DNA reads as TGTGCCAGCAGCTTGGGTCGACAGGGCTTAAATGAAAAACTGTTTTTT. The chain links TRBV7-2 to TRBJ1-4, with 7 bases identical to TRBD1. This CDR3 spans 16 amino acids. V shed 3 bases and J 5 bases; nucleotides not matched to a gene: 9. CDR1 is SGHTA and CDR2 is FQGNSA in the germline V gene.

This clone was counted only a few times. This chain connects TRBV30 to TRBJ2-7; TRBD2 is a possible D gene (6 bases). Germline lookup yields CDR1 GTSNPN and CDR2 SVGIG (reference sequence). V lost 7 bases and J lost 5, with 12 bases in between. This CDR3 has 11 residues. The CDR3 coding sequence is TGTGCCTTTGGGGGGACTGACGAGCAGTACTTC. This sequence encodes CAFGGTDEQYF.

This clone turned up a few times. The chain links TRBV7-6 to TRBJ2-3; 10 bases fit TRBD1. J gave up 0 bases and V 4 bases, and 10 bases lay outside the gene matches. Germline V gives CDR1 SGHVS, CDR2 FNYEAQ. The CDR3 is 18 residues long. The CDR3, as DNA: TGTGCCAGCAGCTCCACCGGGACAGGGGTTGGTAGCACAGATACGCAGTATTTT. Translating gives CASSSTGTGVGSTDTQYF.

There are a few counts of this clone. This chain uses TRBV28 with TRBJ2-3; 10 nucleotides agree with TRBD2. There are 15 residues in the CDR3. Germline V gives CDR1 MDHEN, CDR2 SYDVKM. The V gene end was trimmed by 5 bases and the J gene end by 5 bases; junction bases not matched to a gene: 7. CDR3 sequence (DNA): TGTGCCAGCAGTACAGCGGGGGGGCCAGGAGATACGCAGTATTTT. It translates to CASSTAGGPGDTQYF.

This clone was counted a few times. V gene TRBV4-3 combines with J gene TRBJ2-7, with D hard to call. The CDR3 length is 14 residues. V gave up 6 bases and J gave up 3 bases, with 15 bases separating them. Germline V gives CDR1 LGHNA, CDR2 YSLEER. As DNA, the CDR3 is TGCGCCAGCAGTCGGTCCGGCTACCTCTACGAGCAGTACTTC. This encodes CASSRSGYLYEQYF.

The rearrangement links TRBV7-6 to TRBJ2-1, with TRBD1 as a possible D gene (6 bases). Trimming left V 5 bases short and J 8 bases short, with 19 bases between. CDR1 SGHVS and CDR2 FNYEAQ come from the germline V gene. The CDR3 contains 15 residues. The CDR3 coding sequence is TGTGCCAGCAGCGAAATCGGGCAGGGGATTGATGAGCAGTTCTTC. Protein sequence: CASSEIGQGIDEQFF.

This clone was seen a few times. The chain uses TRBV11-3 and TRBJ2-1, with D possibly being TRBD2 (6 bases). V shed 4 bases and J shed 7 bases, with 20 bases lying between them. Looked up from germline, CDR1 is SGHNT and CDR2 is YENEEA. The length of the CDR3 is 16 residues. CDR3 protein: CASSSTGVVIYNEQFF. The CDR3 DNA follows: TGTGCCAGCAGCTCCACGGGGGTAGTGATTTATAATGAGCAGTTCTTC.

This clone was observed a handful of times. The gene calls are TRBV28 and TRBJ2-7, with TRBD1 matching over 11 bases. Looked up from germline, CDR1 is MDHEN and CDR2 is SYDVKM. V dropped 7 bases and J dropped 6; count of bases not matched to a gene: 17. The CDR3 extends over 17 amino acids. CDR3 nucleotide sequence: TGTGCCAGCAACCCCGGAGGGACAGGGGGAATCCGCTCCGAGCAGTACGTC. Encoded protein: CASNPGGTGGIRSEQYV.